Listed here are 19 T cell receptor beta chains from one sample, sequenced in a study of blood T cells in healthy people across ages. The second PCR ran about 6 to 11 cycles with a sample-barcoded 5' primer and J-beta primers. TCRdb reanalysed the 5' RACE reads using MiXCR and keeps one entry per CDR3 protein. This sample has about 800,000 distinct CDR3 sequences, with roughly 50% found just once. Sequencing input: blood. All receptors come from a man aged 25 to 40 in good health.

The chain recombines TRBV4-2 with TRBJ2-1, with 7 bases aligning to TRBD2. The DNA matches TRBJ2-7 better at its end, which makes the J call doubtful. The germline CDR1 and CDR2 sequences are LGHNA and YNFKEQ. This CDR3 has 14 residues. In DNA form, the CDR3 reads TGTGCCAGCAGCCAAGATCAGCGGGACCGGGAGCAGTACTTC. It specifies CASSQDQRDREQYF.

The rearrangement links TRBV3-1 to TRBJ2-7; D unclear. Trimming pared 4 bases from V and 2 bases from J, leaving 12 bases between. Germline CDR1 and CDR2: LGHDT and YNNKEL (reference sequence). The CDR3 has 14 amino acids. The CDR3 DNA sequence: TGTGCCAGCAGCCCTAACTTAGGTCCCTACGAGCAGTACTTC. It encodes CASSPNLGPYEQYF.

This clonotype was seen more than once but under ten times. This sequence joins TRBV7-8 and TRBJ2-4; 8 bases are shared with TRBD1. The germline V gene encodes CDR1 SGHVS and CDR2 FQNEAQ. The CDR3 loop spans 14 amino acids. J gave up 8 bases and V 5 bases, and 8 bases lay outside the gene matches. CDR3 sequence: CASSLRTGTHIQYF. The CDR3 DNA follows: TGTGCCAGCAGCCTTCGGACAGGGACGCACATTCAGTACTTC.

V usage is TRBV5-5 and J usage is TRBJ2-1; 7 bases agree with TRBD2. Germline V lookup: CDR1 SGHKS, CDR2 YYEKEE (reference sequence). The CDR3 loop spans 18 amino acids. Losses at the gene ends were 4 bases for V and 0 bases for J; bases not matched to a gene: 13. The CDR3 here is CASSREVVTLGSYNEQFF. The CDR3 DNA reads TGTGCCAGCAGCCGGGAGGTAGTAACCCTAGGCTCCTACAATGAGCAGTTCTTC.

The chain links TRBV20-1 to TRBJ1-2; no firm D call. Trimming left V 6 bases short and J 8 bases short, with 13 bases between. The CDR3 covers 11 residues. Germline V gene sequence: CDR1 DFQATT, CDR2 SNEGSKA (reference sequence). Here the CDR3 DNA reads TGCAGTGCAACCCTAGCGGGAGGCTACACCTTC. It specifies CSATLAGGYTF.

This clonotype was detected a few times. CDR3 residues: CSAIIINEQFF. CDR3 DNA sequence: TGCAGTGCTATTATAATAAATGAGCAGTTCTTC. V usage is TRBV20-1 and J usage is TRBJ2-1, with unresolved D. Germline loops: CDR1 DFQATT, CDR2 SNEGSKA (reference sequence). The CDR3 is made up of 11 amino acids. Trimming left V 4 bases short and J 7 bases short, with 8 bases between.

This clonotype was observed a few times. The CDR3 sequence is CASSINPGVGVEQYF. The DNA for the CDR3 is TGTGCCAGCAGCATCAACCCCGGAGTGGGGGTCGAGCAGTACTTC. The chain has TRBV9 and TRBJ2-5; D could derive from TRBD1 or TRBD2 (5 bases each). The end of the DNA fits TRBJ2-7 better, so the J call may be wrong. CDR1 SGDLS and CDR2 YYNGEE come from the germline V gene. CDR3 length: 15 amino acids.

CDR3 bases: TGTGCCAGCAGGGCGGACAGGGCCTCCTACGAGCAGTACTTC. Protein: CASRADRASYEQYF. This chain links TRBV7-2 with TRBJ2-7; TRBD1 agrees at 8 bases. Trimming at V came to 6 bases and at J to 0 bases, leaving 4 bases not matched to a gene. The CDR3 is made up of 14 amino acids. Germline loops: CDR1 SGHTA, CDR2 FQGNSA.

The chain links TRBV7-9 to TRBJ2-5; D call uncertain. This CDR3 has 14 residues. With 5 bases removed from V and 4 bases from J, the gap between germline ends came to 14 bases. CDR1 SEHNR and CDR2 FQNEAQ come from the germline V gene (reference sequence). CDR3 residues: CASSPGVGRETQYF. The CDR3 coding sequence is TGTGCCAGCAGCCCAGGAGTGGGTCGAGAGACCCAGTACTTC.

This sequence joins TRBV20-1 and TRBJ2-1, with 9 positions matching TRBD2. The V segment lost 8 bases and the J segment 0 bases; nucleotides outside the gene matches: 11. The CDR3 loop spans 16 amino acids. Germline V gene lookup returns CDR1 DFQATT and CDR2 SNEGSKA (reference sequence). In DNA, the CDR3 is TGCAGTACAAGGGAATCTAGCGGGATCTCCTACAATGAGCAGTTCTTC. Amino acid sequence: CSTRESSGISYNEQFF.

In nucleotides, the CDR3 is TGTGCCCGCTCTGGTAGCAACTGGGGGGAGACCCAGTACTTC. As protein: CARSGSNWGETQYF. The J gene is TRBJ2-5, the V gene TRBV2, with D possibly called TRBD1 or TRBD2 (5 bases each). The germline V and J ends were trimmed by 11 bases and 5 bases, with 21 bases remaining between them. This CDR3 has 14 amino acids. Germline CDR1 and CDR2: SNHLY and FYNNEI.

The gene calls are TRBV6-2 or TRBV6-3 and TRBJ1-5, with D perhaps matching TRBD1 (5 bases). This CDR3 has 16 residues. Deletions cut 1 base from V and 5 bases from J, with 15 bases between. Germline V CDR1 and CDR2: MNHEY, SVGEGT. The CDR3 sequence is CASSYYGAGVYQPQHF. In DNA form, the CDR3 reads TGTGCCAGCAGTTACTACGGGGCTGGGGTTTATCAGCCCCAGCATTTT.

The V call is TRBV28, the J call TRBJ1-1, with D unresolved. Trimming left V 6 bases short and J 0 bases short, with 11 bases between. Germline V gives CDR1 MDHEN, CDR2 SYDVKM. The CDR3 has 14 amino acids. CDR3 DNA: TGTGCCAGCAGGTCAGACACCTTGAACACTGAAGCTTTCTTT. This sequence encodes CASRSDTLNTEAFF.

The chain uses TRBV7-8 and TRBJ2-1; D is possibly TRBD1 (5 bases). The J call may be in error: the DNA end matches TRBJ2-7 better. The CDR3 loop spans 18 amino acids. Germline V gene sequence: CDR1 SGHVS, CDR2 FQNEAQ. The CDR3 bases are TGTGCCAGCAGCTTAATGTATAGGGGCCTTAGCTCCTACAATGAGCAGTACTTC. It is translated as CASSLMYRGLSSYNEQYF.

V gene TRBV10-3 combines with J gene TRBJ2-3, with 12 bases that match TRBD2. CDR3 length equals 16 residues. J was trimmed by 4 bases and V by 4 bases; bases with no gene match: 6. Germline-derived CDR1 and CDR2 are ENHRY and SYGVKD. CDR3 nucleotides: TGTGCCATCAGTGCCTCCCTAGCGGGAGGGCCAGATACGCAGTATTTT. Amino acids: CAISASLAGGPDTQYF.

This chain uses TRBV5-1 with TRBJ2-3; TRBD2 aligns across 9 bases. Germline trimming cut 0 bases from V and 4 bases from J; bases unmatched to any gene: 3. Germline V gene data show CDR1 as SGHRS and CDR2 as YFSETQ. The CDR3 covers 15 residues. CDR3 protein: CASSLAVAGADTQYF. As DNA, the CDR3 is TGCGCCAGCAGCTTGGCGGTAGCGGGAGCAGATACGCAGTATTTT.

This clonotype appeared many times. CDR3 nucleotides: TGTGCCAGCAGCTTCTCTAGCGGGAGAACAGATACGCAGTATTTT. This gives the protein CASSFSSGRTDTQYF. The rearrangement uses TRBV7-9 and TRBJ2-3, with 10 nucleotides matching TRBD2. Germline-derived CDR1 and CDR2 are SEHNR and FQNEAQ (reference sequence). V lost 3 bases to trimming and J lost 3 bases; unmatched junction nucleotides: 3. The CDR3 runs 15 residues. The full variable domain, its missing parts supplied by reference TRBV7-9 and TRBJ2-3, is DTGVSQNPRHKITKRGQNVTFRCDPISEHNRLYWYRQTLGQGPEFLTYFQNEAQLEKSRLLSDRFSAERPKGSFSTLEIQRTEQGDSAMYLCASSFSSGRTDTQYFGPGTRLTVL.

This clonotype was observed once. J is TRBJ2-4 and V is TRBV25-1; D is uncertain. The DNA matches TRBJ2-5 better at its end, which makes the J call doubtful. The CDR3 is made up of 15 amino acids. The germline V gene has CDR1 MGHDK and CDR2 SYGVNS. The chain's CDR3 is CASSNPLGLQETQYF. The CDR3 DNA is TGTGCCAGCAGCAATCCTCTAGGCCTCCAAGAGACCCAGTACTTC.

This clonotype was seen more than once but under ten times. V usage is TRBV29-1 and J usage is TRBJ2-1; no clear D gene. This CDR3 comprises 15 residues. The germline CDR1 and CDR2 sequences are SQVTM and ANQGSEA. Trimming removed 4 bases at V and 0 bases at J, with 13 bases between. In nucleotides, the CDR3 is TGCAGCGTTGGAGTGGTAGGGATCTCCTACAATGAGCAGTTCTTC. It translates to CSVGVVGISYNEQFF.